This section outlines one T cell receptor beta chain sequence together with its context. Its antigen is not identified. These data originate in a study of beta chain features in type 1 diabetes. Study-wide context: The number of sorted cells examined across all samples was fewer than 110,000,000.

It was one heparinised blood draw, averaging around 120 mL, that each donor gave. Expressed TCRB transcripts got sequenced, as all isolated RNA was reverse transcribed. The method was immunoSEQ multiplex PCR; TCRdb's version includes in-frame clones alone and lacks a portion of them. The sample lists more than 300,000 clones; roughly 12% were seen once. The germline V and J ends were trimmed by 1 base and 3 bases, with 7 bases remaining between them. Germline V gene data show CDR1 as SGDLS and CDR2 as YYNGEE. This CDR3 contains 13 residues. Study conclusions and caveats: Equally in patients and controls, PCR might preferentially amplify shorter templates. Shorter TCRB CDR3s, moderately but significantly so, were found in Type 1 diabetes patients in all four CD4+ subsets.

This TCR was sampled from a man aged 18 to 35 in good health. Sequencing used naive CD4+ T cells from blood. V is TRBV9 and J is TRBJ1-1, with D tentatively TRBD1 (5 bases). The CDR3 DNA follows: TGTGCCAGCAGCGTACGGGGGGACACTGAAGCTTTCTTT. Amino acid sequence: CASSVRGDTEAFF. The complete variable domain, with remaining parts taken from reference TRBV9 and TRBJ1-1, reads DSGVTQTPKHLITATGQRVTLRCSPRSGDLSVYWYQQSLDQGLQFLIQYYNGEERAKGNILERFSAQQFPDLHSELNLSSLELGDSALYFCASSVRGDTEAFFGQGTRLTVV.